This entry describes one TCR beta chain. The germline V gene has CDR1 MDHEN and CDR2 SYDVKM. V lost 7 bases, J lost 6 bases, and 8 bases stayed unmatched. The CDR3 is made up of 14 amino acids. This entry is derived from a study of patients and donors after allogeneic stem cell transplantation. Using its own MiXCR run on the RT-PCR reads, TCRdb lists one record per CDR3 protein. Of under 95,000 distinct CDR3 sequences in the sample, approximately 5% were seen once. This receptor was obtained from a human donor who was either an allogeneic HSCT recipient or a stem cell or donor lymphocyte infusion donor (not recorded which). It is not recorded whose cells these are; they may come from a transplant donor. The sequenced sample consisted of blood, either unsorted or a sorted T cell fraction (not recorded which). The chain carries TRBV28 and TRBJ2-7, with TRBD2 matching over 11 bases. The CDR3 region has the DNA TGTGCCAGCACCCTTAGCGGGAGGGCCTTCGAGCAGTACTTC. Protein: CASTLSGRAFEQYF.